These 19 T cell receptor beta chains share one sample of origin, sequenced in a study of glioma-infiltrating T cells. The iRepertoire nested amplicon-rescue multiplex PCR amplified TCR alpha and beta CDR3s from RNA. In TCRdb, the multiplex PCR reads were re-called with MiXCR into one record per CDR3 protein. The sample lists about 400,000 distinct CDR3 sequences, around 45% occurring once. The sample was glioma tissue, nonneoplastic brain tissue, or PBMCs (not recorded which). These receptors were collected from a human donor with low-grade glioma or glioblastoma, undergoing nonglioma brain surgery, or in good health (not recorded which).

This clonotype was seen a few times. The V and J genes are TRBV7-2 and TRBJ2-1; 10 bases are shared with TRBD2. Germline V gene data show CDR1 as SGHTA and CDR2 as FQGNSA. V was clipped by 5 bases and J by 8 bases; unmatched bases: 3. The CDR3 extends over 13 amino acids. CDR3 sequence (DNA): TGTGCCAGCAGCCCTAGCGGGAGTTATGAGCAGTTCTTC. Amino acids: CASSPSGSYEQFF.

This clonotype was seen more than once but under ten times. CDR3 nucleotide sequence: TGTGCCAGCAGCGTAACAGGGGCCCGTAATGAAAAACTGTTTTTT. Its translation is CASSVTGARNEKLFF. The chain recombines TRBV6-1 with TRBJ1-4; 7 nucleotides line up with TRBD1. Per the germline V gene, CDR1 is MNHNS and CDR2 is SASEGT. Losses at the gene ends were 6 bases for V and 4 bases for J; bases not matched to a gene: 8. This CDR3 has 15 residues.

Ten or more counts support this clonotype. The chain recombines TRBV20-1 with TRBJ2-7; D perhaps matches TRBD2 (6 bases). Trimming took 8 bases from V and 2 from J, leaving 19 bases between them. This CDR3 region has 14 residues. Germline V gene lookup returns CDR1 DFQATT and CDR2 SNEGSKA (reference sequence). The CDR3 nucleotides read TGCAGTTTATATTCGGGGACTGGGGCCTACGAGCAGTACTTC. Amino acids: CSLYSGTGAYEQYF.

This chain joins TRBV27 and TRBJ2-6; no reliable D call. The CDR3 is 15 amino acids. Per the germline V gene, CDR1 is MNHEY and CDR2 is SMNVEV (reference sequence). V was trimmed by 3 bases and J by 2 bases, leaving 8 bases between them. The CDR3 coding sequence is TGTGCCAGCAGTTTCTGGGTCCCTGGGGCCAACGTCCTGACTTTC. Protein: CASSFWVPGANVLTF.

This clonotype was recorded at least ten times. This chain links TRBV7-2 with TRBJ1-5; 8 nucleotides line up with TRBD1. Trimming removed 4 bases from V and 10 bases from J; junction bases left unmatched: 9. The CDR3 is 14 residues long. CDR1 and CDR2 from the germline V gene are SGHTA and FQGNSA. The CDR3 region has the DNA TGTGCCAGCAGCTCGACCGGGACAGGTCTACCCCAGCATTTT. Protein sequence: CASSSTGTGLPQHF.

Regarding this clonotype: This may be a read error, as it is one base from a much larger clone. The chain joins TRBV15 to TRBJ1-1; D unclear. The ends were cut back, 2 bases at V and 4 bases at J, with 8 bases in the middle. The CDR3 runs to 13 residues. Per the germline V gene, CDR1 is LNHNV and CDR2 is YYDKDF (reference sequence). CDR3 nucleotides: TGTGCCACCAGCAGATTCCCACGCACTGAAGCTTTCTTT. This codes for CATSRFPRTEAFF.

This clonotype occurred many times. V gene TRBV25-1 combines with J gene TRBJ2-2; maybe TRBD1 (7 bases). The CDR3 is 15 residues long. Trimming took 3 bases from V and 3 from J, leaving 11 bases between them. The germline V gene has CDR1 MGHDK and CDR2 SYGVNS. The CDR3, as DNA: TGTGCCAGCAGTGATGGCAGGGGGGACACCGGGGAGCTGTTTTTT. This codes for CASSDGRGDTGELFF.

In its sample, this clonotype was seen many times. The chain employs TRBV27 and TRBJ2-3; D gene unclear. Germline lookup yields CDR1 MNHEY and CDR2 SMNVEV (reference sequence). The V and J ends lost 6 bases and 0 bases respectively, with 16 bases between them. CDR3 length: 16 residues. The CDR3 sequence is CASSLLQPSSTDTQYF. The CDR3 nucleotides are TGTGCCAGCAGCCTCTTACAGCCTTCTAGCACAGATACGCAGTATTTT.

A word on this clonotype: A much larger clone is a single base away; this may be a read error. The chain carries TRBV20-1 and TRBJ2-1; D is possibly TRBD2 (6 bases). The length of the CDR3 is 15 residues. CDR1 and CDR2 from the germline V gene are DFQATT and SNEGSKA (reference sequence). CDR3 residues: CSARGGAVSYSEQFF. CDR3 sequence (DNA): TGCAGTGCTAGGGGGGGAGCGGTGTCATACAGTGAGCAGTTCTTC.

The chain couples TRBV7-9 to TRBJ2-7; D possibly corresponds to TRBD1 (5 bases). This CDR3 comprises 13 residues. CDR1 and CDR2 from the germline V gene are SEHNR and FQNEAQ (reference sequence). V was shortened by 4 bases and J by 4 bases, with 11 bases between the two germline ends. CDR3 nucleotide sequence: TGTGCCAGCAGCTCGACAGACAGATACGAGCAGTACTTC. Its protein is CASSSTDRYEQYF.

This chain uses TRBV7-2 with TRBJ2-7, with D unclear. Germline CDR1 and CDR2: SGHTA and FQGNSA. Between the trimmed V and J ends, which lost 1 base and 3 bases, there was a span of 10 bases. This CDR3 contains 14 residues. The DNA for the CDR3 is TGTGCCAGCAGCTTAGGCGTTAGTGTCTACGAGCAGTACTTC. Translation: CASSLGVSVYEQYF.

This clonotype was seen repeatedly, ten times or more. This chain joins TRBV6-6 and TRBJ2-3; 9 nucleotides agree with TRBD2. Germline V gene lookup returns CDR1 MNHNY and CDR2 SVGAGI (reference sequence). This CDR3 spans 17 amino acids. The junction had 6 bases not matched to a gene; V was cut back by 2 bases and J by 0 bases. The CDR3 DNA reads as TGTGCCAGCAGTTACGCATCTAGCGGGACTAGCACAGATACGCAGTATTTT. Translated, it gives CASSYASSGTSTDTQYF.

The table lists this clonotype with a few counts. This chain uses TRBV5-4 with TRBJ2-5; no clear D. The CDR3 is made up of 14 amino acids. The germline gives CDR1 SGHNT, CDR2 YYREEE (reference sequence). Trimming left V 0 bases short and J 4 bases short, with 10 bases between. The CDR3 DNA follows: TGTGCCAGCAGCTTGGAGATTAATTCAGAGACCCAGTACTTC. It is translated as CASSLEINSETQYF.

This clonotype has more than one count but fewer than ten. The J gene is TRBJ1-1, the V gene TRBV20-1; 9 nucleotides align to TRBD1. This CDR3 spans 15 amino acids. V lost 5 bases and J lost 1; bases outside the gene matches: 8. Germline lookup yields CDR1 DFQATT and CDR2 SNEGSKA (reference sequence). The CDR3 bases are TGCAGTGCTGTACAGGGGGCTTTGGGGAACACTGAAGCTTTCTTT. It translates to CSAVQGALGNTEAFF.

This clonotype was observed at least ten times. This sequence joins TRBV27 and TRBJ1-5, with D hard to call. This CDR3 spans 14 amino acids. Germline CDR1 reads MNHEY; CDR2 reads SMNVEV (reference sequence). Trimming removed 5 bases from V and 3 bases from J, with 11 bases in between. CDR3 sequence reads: CASSLRPINQPQHF. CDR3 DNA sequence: TGTGCCAGCAGTCTACGACCGATCAATCAGCCCCAGCATTTT.

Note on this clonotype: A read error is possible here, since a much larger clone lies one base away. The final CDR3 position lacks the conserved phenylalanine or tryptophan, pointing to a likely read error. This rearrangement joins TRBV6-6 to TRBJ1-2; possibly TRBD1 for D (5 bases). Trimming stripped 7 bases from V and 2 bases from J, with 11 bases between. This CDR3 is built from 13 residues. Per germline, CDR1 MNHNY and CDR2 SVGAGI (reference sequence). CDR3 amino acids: CASIRQINYGYTL. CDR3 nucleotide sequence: TGTGCCAGCATACGACAGATAAACTATGGCTACACCCTC.

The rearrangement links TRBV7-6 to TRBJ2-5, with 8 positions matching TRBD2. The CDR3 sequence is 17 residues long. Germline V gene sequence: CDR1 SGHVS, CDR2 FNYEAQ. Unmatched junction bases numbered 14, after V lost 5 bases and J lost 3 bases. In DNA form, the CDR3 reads TGTGCCAGCAGCCTGGATGGACTAGCCCGAGCTAAAGAGACCCAGTACTTC. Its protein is CASSLDGLARAKETQYF. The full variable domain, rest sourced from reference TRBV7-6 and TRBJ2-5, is GAGVSQSPRYKVTKRGQDVALRCDPISGHVSLYWYRQALGQGPEFLTYFNYEAQQDKSGLPNDRFSAERPEGSISTLTIQRTEQRDSAMYRCASSLDGLARAKETQYFGPGTRLLVL.

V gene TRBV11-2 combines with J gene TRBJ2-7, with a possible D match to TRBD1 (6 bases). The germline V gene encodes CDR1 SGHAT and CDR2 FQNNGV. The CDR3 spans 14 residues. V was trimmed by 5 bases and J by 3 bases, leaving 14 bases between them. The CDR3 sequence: CASSLWDTNYEQYF. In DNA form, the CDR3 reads TGTGCCAGCAGCCTATGGGACACGAACTACGAGCAGTACTTC.

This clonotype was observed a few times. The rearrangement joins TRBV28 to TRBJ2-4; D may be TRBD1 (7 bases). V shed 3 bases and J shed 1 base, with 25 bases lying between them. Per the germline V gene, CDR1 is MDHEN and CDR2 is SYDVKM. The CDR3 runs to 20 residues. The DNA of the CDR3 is TGTGCCAGCAGTTTGGTCGCGGGATTACAGGGGCGGAGGGCCAAAAACATTCAGTACTTC. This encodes CASSLVAGLQGRRAKNIQYF.